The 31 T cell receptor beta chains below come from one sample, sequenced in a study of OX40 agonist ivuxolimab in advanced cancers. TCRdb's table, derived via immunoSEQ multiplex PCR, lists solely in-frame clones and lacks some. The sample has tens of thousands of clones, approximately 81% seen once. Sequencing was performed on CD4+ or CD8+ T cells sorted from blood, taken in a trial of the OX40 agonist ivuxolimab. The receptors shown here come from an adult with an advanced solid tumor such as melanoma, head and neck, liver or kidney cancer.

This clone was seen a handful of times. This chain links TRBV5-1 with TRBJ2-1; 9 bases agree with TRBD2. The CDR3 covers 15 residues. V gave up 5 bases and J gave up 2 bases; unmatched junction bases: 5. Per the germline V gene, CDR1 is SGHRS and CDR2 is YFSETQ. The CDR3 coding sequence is TGCGCCAGCAGACTCGGGACTAGCACCTACAATGAGCAGTTCTTC. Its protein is CASRLGTSTYNEQFF.

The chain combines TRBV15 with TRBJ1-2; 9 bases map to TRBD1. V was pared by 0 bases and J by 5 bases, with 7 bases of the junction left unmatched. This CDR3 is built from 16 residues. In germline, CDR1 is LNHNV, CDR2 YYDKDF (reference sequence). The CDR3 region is CATSREYPGQGYGYTF. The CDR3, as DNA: TGTGCCACCAGCAGAGAGTACCCGGGACAGGGTTATGGCTACACCTTC.

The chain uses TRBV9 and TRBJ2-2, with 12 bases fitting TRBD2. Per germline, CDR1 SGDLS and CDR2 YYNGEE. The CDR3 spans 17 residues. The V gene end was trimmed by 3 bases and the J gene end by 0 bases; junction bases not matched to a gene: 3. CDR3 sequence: CASSEGTSGSNTGELFF. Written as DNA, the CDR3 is TGTGCCAGCAGCGAGGGGACTAGCGGGTCGAACACCGGGGAGCTGTTTTTT.

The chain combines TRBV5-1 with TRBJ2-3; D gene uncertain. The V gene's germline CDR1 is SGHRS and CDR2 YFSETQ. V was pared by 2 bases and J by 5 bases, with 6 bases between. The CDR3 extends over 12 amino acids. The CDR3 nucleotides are TGCGCCAGCAGCTTCGATTTAGATACGCAGTATTTT. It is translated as CASSFDLDTQYF.

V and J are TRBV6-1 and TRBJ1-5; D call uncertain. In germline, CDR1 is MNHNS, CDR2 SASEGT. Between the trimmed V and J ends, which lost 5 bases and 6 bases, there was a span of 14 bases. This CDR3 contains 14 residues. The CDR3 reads CASSQNTDSQPQHF. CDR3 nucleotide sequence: TGTGCCAGCAGTCAAAACACCGATTCTCAGCCCCAGCATTTT.

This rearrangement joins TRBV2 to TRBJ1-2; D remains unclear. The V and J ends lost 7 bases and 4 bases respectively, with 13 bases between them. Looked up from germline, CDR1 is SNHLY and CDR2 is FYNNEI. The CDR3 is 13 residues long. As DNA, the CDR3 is TGTGCCAGCACCTCCGGCTCTGCCTATGGCTACACCTTC. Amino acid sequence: CASTSGSAYGYTF.

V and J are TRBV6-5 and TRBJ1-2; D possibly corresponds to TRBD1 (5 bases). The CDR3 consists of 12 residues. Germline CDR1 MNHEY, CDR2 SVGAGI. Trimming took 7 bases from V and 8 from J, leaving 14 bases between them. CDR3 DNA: TGTGCCAGCACCGCAATAGGGGACGGCTACACCTTC. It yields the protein CASTAIGDGYTF.

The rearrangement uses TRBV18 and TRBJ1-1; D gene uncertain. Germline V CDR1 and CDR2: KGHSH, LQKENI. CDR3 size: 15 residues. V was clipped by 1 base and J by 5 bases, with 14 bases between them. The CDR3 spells CASSPLIASGTEAFF. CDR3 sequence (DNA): TGTGCCAGCTCACCACTAATTGCCTCGGGGACTGAAGCTTTCTTT.

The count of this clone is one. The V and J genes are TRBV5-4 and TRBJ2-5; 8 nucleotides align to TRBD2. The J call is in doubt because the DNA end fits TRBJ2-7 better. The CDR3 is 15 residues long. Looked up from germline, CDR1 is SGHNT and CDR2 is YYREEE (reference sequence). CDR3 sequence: CASSSGGSGNYEQYF. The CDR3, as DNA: TGTGCCAGCAGCTCGGGAGGGTCAGGTAACTACGAGCAGTACTTC.

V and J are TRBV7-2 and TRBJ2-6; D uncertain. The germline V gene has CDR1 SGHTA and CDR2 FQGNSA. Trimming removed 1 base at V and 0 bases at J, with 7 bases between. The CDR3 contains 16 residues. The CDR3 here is CASSLVPGSGANVLTF. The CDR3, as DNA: TGTGCCAGCAGCTTAGTTCCGGGCTCTGGGGCCAACGTCCTGACTTTC.

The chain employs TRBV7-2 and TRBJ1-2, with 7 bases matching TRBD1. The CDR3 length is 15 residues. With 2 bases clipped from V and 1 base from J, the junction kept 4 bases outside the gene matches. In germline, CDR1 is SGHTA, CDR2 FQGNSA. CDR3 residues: CASSLLTGSNYGYTF. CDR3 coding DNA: TGTGCCAGCAGCTTACTGACAGGGAGTAACTATGGCTACACCTTC.

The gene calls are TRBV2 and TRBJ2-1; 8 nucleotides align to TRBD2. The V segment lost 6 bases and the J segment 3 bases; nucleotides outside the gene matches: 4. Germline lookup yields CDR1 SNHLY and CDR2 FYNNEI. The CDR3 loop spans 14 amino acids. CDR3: CASRETSGYNEQFF. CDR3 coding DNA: TGTGCCAGCAGGGAAACTAGCGGCTACAATGAGCAGTTCTTC.

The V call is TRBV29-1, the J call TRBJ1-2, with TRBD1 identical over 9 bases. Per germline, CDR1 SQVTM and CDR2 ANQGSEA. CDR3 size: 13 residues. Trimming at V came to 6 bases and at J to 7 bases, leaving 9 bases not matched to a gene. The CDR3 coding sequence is TGCAGCGTCCCGGGACAGGGTTTTTCTGGCTACACCTTC. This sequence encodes CSVPGQGFSGYTF. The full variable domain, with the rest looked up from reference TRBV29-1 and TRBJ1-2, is SAVISQKPSRDICQRGTSLTIQCQVDSQVTMMFWYRQQPGQSLTLIATANQGSEATYESGFVIDKFPISRPNLTFSTLTVSNMSPEDSSIYLCSVPGQGFSGYTFGSGTRLTVV.

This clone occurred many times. The CDR3 sequence: CASSLSGPTNYGYTF. The DNA for the CDR3 is TGTGCCAGCAGTTTATCGGGCCCCACCAACTATGGCTACACCTTC. V is TRBV27 and J is TRBJ1-2; D gene unclear. Trimming removed 0 bases at V and 2 bases at J, with 10 bases between. Germline assignment: CDR1 MNHEY and CDR2 SMNVEV (reference sequence). There are 15 residues in the CDR3.

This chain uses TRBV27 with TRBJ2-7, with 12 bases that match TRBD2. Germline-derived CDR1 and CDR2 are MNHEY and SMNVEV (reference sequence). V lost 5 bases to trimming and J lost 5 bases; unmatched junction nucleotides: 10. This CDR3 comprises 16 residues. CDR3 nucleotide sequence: TGTGCCAGCAGTACCCCGACTAGCGGGAGCTTCGACGAGCAGTACTTC. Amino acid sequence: CASSTPTSGSFDEQYF.

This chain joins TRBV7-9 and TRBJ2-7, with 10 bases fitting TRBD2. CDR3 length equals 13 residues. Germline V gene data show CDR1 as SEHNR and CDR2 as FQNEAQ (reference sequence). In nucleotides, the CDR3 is TGTGCCAGCAGCCTAGCGGGAGAATACGAGCAGTACGTC. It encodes CASSLAGEYEQYV.

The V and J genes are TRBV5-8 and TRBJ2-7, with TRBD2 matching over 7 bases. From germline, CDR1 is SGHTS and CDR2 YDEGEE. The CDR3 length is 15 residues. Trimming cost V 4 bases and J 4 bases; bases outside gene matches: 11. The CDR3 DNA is TGTGCCAGCAGCCTCCACCGGGCTAGCGGATACGAGCAGTACTTC. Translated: CASSLHRASGYEQYF.

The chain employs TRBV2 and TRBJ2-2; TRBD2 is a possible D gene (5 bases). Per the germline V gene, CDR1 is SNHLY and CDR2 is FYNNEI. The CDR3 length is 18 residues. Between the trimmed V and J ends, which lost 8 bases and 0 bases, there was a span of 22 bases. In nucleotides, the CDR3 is TGTGCCAGCGTAGTAGGAGGCCCCGGGTCAGCGAACACCGGGGAGCTGTTTTTT. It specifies CASVVGGPGSANTGELFF.

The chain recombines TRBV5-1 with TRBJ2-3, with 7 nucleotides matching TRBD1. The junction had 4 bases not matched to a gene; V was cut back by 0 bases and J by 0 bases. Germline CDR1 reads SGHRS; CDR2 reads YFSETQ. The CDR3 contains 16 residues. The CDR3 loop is CASSLGQGPSTDTQYF. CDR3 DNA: TGCGCCAGCAGCTTGGGACAGGGCCCAAGCACAGATACGCAGTATTTT.

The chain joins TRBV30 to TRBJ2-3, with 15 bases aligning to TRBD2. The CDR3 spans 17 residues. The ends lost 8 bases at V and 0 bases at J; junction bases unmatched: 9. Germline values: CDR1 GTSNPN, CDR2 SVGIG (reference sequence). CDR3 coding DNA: TGTGCCGGGGAGGGACTAGCGGGAGGCCCTAGCACAGATACGCAGTATTTT. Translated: CAGEGLAGGPSTDTQYF.

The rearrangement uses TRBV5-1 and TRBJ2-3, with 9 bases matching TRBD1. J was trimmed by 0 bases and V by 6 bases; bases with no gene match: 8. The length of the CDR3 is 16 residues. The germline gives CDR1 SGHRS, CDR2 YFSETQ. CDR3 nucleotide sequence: TGCGCCAGCAAGGGTCCCGGGACAGGGAGCACAGATACGCAGTATTTT. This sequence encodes CASKGPGTGSTDTQYF.

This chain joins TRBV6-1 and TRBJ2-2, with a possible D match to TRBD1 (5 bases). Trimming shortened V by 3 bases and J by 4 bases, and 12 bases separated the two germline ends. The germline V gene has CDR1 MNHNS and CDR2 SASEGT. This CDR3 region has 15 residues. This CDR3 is CASSDLGAATGELFF. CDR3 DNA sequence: TGTGCCAGCAGTGATTTAGGGGCGGCCACCGGGGAGCTGTTTTTT.

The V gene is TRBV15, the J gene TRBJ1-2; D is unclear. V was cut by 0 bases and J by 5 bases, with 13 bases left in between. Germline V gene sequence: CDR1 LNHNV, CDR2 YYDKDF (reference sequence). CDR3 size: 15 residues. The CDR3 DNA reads TGTGCCACCAGCAGAGAACGTGGGCAGTCATATGGCTACACCTTC. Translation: CATSRERGQSYGYTF.

For the CDR3, the DNA is TGCGCCAGCAGCTCCCCGGGCGGGCCCAATGAGCAGTTCTTC. Protein sequence: CASSSPGGPNEQFF. The chain joins TRBV5-1 to TRBJ2-1; D possibly corresponds to TRBD2 (5 bases). Between the trimmed V and J ends, which lost 3 bases and 6 bases, there was a span of 13 bases. This CDR3 region has 14 residues. Germline-derived CDR1 and CDR2 are SGHRS and YFSETQ.

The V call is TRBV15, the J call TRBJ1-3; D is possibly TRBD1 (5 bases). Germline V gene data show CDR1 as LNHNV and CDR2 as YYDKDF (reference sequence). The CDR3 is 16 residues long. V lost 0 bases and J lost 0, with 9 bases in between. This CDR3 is CATSRDVQGSGNTIYF. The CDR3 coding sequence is TGTGCCACCAGCAGAGATGTTCAGGGCTCTGGAAACACCATATATTTT.

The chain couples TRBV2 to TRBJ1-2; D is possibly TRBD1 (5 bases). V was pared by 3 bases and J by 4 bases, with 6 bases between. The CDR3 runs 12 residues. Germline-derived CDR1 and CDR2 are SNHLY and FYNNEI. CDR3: CASSERGYGYTF. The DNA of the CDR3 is TGTGCCAGCAGTGAGAGGGGCTATGGCTACACCTTC.

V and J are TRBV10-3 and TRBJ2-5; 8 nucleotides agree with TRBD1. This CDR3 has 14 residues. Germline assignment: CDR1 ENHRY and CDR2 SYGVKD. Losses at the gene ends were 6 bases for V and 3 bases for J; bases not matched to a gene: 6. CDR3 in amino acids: CAIRSETGEETQYF. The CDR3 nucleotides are TGTGCCATCAGGTCCGAGACAGGGGAAGAGACCCAGTACTTC.

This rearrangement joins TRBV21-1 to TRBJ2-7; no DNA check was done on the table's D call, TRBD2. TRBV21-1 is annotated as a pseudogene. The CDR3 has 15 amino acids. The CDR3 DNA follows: TGTGCCAGCAGCAACGGTGGCATTACTACCTACGAGCAGTACTTC. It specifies CASSNGGITTYEQYF.

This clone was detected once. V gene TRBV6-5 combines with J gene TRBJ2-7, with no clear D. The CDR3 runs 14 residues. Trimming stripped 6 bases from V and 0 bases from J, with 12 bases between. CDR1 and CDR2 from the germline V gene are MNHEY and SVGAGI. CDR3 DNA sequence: TGTGCCAGCAGCCCACTCGACCCCTCCTACGAGCAGTACTTC. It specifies CASSPLDPSYEQYF.

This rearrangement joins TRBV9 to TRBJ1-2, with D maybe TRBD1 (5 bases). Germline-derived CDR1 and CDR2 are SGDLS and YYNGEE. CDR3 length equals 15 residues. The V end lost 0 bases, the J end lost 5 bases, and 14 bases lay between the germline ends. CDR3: CASSVGQNEGYGYTF. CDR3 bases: TGTGCCAGCAGCGTAGGACAGAACGAGGGATATGGCTACACCTTC.

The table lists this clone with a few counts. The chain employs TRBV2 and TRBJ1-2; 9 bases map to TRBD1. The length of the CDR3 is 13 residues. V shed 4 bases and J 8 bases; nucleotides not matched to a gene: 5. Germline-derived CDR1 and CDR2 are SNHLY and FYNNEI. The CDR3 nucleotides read TGTGCCAGCAGTGCGGGACAGGGCTACGGCTACACCTTC. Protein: CASSAGQGYGYTF.